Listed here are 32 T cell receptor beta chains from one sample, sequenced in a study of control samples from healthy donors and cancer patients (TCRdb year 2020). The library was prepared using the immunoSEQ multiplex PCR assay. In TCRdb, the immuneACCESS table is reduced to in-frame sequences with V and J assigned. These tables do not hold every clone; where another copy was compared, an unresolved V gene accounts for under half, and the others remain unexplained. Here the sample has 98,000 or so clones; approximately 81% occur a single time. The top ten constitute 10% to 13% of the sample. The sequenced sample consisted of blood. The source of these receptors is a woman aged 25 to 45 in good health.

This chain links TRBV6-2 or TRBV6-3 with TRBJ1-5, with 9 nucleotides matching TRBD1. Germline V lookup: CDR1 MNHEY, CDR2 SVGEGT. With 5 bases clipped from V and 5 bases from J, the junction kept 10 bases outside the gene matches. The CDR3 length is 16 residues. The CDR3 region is CASSKQGQGSHQPQHF. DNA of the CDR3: TGTGCCAGCAGTAAACAAGGACAGGGGAGCCATCAGCCCCAGCATTTT.

CDR3 sequence: CASSLWGQGRGLGTDTQYF. Here the CDR3 DNA reads TGTGCCAGCAGCCTTTGGGGACAGGGAAGGGGTTTGGGCACAGATACGCAGTATTTT. This chain joins TRBV4-2 and TRBJ2-3; 9 nucleotides agree with TRBD1. Germline CDR1 LGHNA, CDR2 YNFKEQ. V lost 4 bases, J lost 1 base, and 15 bases stayed unmatched. The CDR3 has 19 residues.

CDR3: CASSLAPGYTF. CDR3 DNA sequence: TGTGCCAGCAGCTTAGCGCCTGGCTACACCTTC. V and J are TRBV7-9 and TRBJ1-2; D is uncertain. V was shortened by 0 bases and J by 7 bases, with 3 bases between the two germline ends. The CDR3 runs to 11 residues. Germline values: CDR1 SEHNR, CDR2 FQNEAQ (reference sequence).

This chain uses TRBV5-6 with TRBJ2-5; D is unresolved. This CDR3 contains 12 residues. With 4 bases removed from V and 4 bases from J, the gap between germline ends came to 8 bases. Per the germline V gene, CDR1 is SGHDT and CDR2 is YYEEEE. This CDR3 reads CASSRIGETQYF. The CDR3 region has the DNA TGTGCCAGCAGCCGGATAGGAGAGACCCAGTACTTC.

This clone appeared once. DNA of the CDR3: TGTGCCACCAGTGAGGCCGGGACAGGGGTTCCCGAGCCCCAGCATTTT. Its translation is CATSEAGTGVPEPQHF. This chain joins TRBV24-1 and TRBJ1-5; 10 bases agree with TRBD1. CDR1 and CDR2 from the germline V gene are KGHDR and SFDVKD. V lost 4 bases to trimming and J lost 8 bases; unmatched junction nucleotides: 10. The CDR3 has 16 amino acids.

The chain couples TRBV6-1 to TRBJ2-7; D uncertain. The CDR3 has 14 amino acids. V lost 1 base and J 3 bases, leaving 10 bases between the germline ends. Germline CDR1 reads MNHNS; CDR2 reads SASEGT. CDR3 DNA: TGTGCCAGCAGTGAAGTGGTGACCGACTACGAGCAGTACTTC. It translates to CASSEVVTDYEQYF.

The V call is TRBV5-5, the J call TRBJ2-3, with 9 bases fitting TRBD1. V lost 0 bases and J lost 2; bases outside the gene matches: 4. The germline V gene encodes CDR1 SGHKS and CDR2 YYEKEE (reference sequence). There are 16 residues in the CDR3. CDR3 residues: CASSLVGTGFTDTQYF. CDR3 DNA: TGTGCCAGCAGCTTGGTTGGGACAGGGTTCACAGATACGCAGTATTTT.

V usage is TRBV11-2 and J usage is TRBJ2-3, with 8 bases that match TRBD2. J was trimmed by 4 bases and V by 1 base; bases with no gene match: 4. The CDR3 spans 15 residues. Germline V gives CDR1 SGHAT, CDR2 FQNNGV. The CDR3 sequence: CASSLGGLDSDTQYF. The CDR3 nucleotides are TGTGCCAGCAGCTTAGGGGGACTAGATTCAGATACGCAGTATTTT.

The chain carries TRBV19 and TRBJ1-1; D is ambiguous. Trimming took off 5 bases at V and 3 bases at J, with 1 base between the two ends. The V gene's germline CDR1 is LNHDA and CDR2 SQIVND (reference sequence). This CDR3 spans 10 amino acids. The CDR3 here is CASSYTEAFF. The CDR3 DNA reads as TGTGCCAGTAGTTACACTGAAGCTTTCTTT.

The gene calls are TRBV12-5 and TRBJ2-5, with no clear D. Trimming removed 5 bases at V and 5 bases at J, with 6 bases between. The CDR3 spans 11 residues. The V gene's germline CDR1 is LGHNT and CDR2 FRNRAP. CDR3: CASGPPETQYF. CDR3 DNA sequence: TGTGCTAGTGGTCCCCCGGAGACCCAGTACTTC.

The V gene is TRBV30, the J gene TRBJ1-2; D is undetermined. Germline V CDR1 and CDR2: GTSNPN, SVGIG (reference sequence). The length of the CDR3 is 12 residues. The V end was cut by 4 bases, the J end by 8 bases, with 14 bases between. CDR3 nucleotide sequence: TGTGCCTGGATCGGGCGGGGAAACGGCTACACCTTC. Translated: CAWIGRGNGYTF.

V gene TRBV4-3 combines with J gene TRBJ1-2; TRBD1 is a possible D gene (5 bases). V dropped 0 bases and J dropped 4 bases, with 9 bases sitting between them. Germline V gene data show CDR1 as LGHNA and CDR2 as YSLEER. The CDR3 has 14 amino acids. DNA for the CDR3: TGCGCCAGCAGCCAAGAAAGTCAGGGCTATGGCTACACCTTC. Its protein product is CASSQESQGYGYTF.

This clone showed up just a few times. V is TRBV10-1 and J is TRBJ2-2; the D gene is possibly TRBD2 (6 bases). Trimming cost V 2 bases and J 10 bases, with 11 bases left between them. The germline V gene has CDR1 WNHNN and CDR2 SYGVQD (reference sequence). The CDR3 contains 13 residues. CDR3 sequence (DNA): TGCGCCAGCAGTGAGCGGGGGAACATGGAGCTGTTTTTT. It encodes CASSERGNMELFF.

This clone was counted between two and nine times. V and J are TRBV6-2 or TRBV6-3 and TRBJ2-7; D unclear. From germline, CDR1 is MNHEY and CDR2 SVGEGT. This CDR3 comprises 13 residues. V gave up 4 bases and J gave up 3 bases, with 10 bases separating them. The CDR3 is CASSFGQRYEQYF. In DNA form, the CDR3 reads TGTGCCAGCAGTTTCGGGCAACGCTACGAGCAGTACTTC.

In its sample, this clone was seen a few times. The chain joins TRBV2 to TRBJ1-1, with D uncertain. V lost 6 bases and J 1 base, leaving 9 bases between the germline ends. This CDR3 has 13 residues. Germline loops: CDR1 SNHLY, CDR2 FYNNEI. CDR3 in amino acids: CASREYRNTEAFF. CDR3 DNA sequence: TGTGCCAGCAGAGAGTACAGGAACACTGAAGCTTTCTTT. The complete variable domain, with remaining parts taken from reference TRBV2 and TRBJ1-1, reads EPEVTQTPSHQVTQMGQEVILRCVPISNHLYFYWYRQILGQKVEFLVSFYNNEISEKSEIFDDQFSVERPDGSNFTLKIRSTKLEDSAMYFCASREYRNTEAFFGQGTRLTVV.

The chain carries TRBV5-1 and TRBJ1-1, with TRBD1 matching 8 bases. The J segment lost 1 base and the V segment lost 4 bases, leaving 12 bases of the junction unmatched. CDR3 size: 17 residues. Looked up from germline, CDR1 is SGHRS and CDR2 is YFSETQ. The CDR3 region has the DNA TGCGCCAGCAGCGGGGGAAAGGACAGGGCGACGAACACTGAAGCTTTCTTT. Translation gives CASSGGKDRATNTEAFF.

This CDR3 is CASSVEGARDTEAFF. The DNA of the CDR3 is TGTGCCAGCAGCGTTGAGGGGGCGCGGGACACTGAAGCTTTCTTT. J is TRBJ1-1 and V is TRBV9; 7 positions match TRBD1. The junction had 7 bases not matched to a gene; V was cut back by 2 bases and J by 3 bases. Germline CDR1 reads SGDLS; CDR2 reads YYNGEE. This CDR3 spans 15 amino acids.

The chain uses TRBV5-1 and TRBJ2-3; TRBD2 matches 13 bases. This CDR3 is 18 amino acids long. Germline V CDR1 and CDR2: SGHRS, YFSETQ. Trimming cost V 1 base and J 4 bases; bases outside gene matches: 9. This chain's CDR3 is CASSLRTSGGGRPDTQYF. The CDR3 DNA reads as TGCGCCAGCAGCTTGCGAACTAGCGGGGGGGGAAGGCCAGATACGCAGTATTTT.

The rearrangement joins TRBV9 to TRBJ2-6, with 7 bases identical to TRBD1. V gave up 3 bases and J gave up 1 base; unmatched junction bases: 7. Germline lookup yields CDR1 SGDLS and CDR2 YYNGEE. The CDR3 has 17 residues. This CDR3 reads CASSAGTAVSGANVLTF. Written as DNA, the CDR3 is TGTGCCAGCAGCGCCGGGACAGCAGTTTCTGGGGCCAACGTCCTGACTTTC.

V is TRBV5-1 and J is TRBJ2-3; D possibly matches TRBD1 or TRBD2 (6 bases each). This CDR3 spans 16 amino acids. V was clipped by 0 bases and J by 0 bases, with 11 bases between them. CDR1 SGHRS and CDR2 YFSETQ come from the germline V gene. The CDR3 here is CASSLEGGLSTDTQYF. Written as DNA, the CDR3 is TGCGCCAGCAGCTTGGAGGGGGGATTGAGCACAGATACGCAGTATTTT.

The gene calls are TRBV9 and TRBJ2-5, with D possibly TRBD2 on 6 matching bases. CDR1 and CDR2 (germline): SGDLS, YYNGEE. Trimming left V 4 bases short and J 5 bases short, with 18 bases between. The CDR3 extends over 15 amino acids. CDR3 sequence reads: CASSLSPSARETQYF. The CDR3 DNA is TGTGCCAGCAGCCTAAGCCCTAGCGCGAGGGAGACCCAGTACTTC.

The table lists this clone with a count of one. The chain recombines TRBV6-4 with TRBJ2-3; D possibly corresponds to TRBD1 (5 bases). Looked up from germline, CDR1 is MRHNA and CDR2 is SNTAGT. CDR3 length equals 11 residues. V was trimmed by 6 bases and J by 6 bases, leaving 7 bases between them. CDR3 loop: CASSKGDTQYF. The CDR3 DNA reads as TGTGCCAGCAGCAAGGGGGATACGCAGTATTTT.

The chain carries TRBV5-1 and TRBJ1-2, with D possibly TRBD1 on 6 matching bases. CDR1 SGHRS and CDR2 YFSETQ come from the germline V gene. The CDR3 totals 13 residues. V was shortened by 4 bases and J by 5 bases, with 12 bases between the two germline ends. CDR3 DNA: TGCGCCAGCAGCCCCGGGACACCATATGGCTACACCTTC. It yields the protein CASSPGTPYGYTF.

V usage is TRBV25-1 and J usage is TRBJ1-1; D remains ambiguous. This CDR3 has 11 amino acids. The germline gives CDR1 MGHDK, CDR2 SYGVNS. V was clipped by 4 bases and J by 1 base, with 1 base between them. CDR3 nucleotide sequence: TGTGCCAGCAGTGCGAACACTGAAGCTTTCTTT. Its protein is CASSANTEAFF.

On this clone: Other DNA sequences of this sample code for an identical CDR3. The CDR3 here is CASSYRGLAKNIQYF. The CDR3 bases are TGTGCCAGCAGTTACCGGGGTCTAGCCAAAAACATTCAGTACTTC. The chain has TRBV6-5 and TRBJ2-4, with D perhaps TRBD2 (5 bases). Trimming shortened V by 2 bases and J by 0 bases, and 8 bases separated the two germline ends. This CDR3 has 15 amino acids. Germline V gives CDR1 MNHEY, CDR2 SVGAGI.

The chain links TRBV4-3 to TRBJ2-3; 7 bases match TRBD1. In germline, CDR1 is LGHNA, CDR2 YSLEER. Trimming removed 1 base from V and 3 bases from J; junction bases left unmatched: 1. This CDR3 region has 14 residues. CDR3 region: CASSQGGQTDTQYF. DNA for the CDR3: TGCGCCAGCAGCCAAGGGGGACAGACAGATACGCAGTATTTT.

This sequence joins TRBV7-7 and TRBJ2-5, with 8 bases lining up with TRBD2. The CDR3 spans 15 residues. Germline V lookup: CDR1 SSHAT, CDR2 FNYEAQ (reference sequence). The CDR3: CASAIGSSGRETQYF. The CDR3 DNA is TGTGCTAGCGCTATCGGATCAAGCGGGAGAGAGACCCAGTACTTC.

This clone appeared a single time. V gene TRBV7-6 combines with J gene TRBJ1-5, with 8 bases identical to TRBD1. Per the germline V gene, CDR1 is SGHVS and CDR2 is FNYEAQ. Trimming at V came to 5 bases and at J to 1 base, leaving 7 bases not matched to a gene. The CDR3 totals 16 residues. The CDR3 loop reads CASSPSGGLSNQPQHF. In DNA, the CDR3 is TGTGCCAGCAGCCCCTCAGGGGGCTTGAGCAATCAGCCCCAGCATTTT.

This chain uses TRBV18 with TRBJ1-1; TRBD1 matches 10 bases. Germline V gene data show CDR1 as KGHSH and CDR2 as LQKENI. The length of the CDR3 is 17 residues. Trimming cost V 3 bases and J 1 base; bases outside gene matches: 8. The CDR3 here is CASSPLGQGSSNTEAFF. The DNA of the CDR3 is TGTGCCAGCTCACCCCTGGGACAGGGGTCTTCGAACACTGAAGCTTTCTTT.

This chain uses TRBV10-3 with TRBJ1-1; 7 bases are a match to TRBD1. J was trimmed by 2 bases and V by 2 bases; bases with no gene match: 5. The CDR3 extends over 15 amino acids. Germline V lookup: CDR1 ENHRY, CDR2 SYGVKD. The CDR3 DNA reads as TGTGCCATCAGTGAGGACAGGGTGGGAAACACTGAAGCTTTCTTT. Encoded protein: CAISEDRVGNTEAFF.

The CDR3 bases are TGTGCCAGCAGGCAGGCTGGGGCCAACGTCCTGACTTTC. Its translation: CASRQAGANVLTF. The V call is TRBV7-2, the J call TRBJ2-6, with D unresolved. This CDR3 region has 13 residues. Germline CDR1 reads SGHTA; CDR2 reads FQGNSA. The V end was cut by 6 bases, the J end by 2 bases, with 5 bases between.

CDR3 coding DNA: TGTGCCAGCAGCCAGCGGGGGGTTCCCTACGAGCAGTACTTC. Translation: CASSQRGVPYEQYF. V usage is TRBV7-2 and J usage is TRBJ2-7, with 9 bases fitting TRBD2. The CDR3 is 14 amino acids. The germline gives CDR1 SGHTA, CDR2 FQGNSA. V gave up 5 bases and J gave up 2 bases; unmatched junction bases: 4.